These T cell receptor beta chains were read from a single sample in a study of blood T cell repertoires in COVID-19. Only in-frame clones appear in the TCRdb table, and some are missing; sequencing was by immunoSEQ multiplex PCR. The table shows about 260,000 clones, with roughly 84% occurring only once. Sequences were obtained from peripheral blood. All receptors derive from a woman in her thirties or forties who had recovered from COVID-19. Each CDR3 is given with its conserved first and last residue. The order of the fields is clone size, J gene, V gene, D gene, CDR3 protein, CDR3 DNA. D genes are given only for firm matches. Size is omitted from some rows. Given values are once, few, many or a class for expanded clones.

few,TRBJ2-5,TRBV4-2,NA,CASSQALGYQETQYF,TGTGCCAGCAGCCAAGCCCTCGGGTACCAAGAGACCCAGTACTTC
NA,TRBJ1-2,TRBV12-3/TRBV12-4,NA,CAARGENNYGYTF,TGTGCCGCCCGGGGGGAAAATAACTATGGCTACACCTTC
once,TRBJ1-2,TRBV5-1,TRBD1,CASSQGQLYGYTF,TGCGCCAGCAGCCAGGGACAGCTATATGGCTACACCTTC
NA,TRBJ1-3,TRBV9,NA,CASSVDGRNTIYF,TGTGCCAGCAGCGTAGATGGGCGAAACACCATATATTTT
NA,TRBJ1-1,TRBV6-5,NA,CASSSNTEAFF,TGTGCGAGCAGCTCCAACACTGAAGCTTTCTTT
once,TRBJ1-3,TRBV3-1/TRBV3-2,NA,CASSQELGRSGNTIYF,TGTGCCAGCAGCCAAGAGCTGGGGCGATCTGGAAACACCATATATTTT
NA,TRBJ1-1,TRBV10-3,TRBD1,CAISLQGMNTEAFF,TGTGCCATCAGCTTACAGGGGATGAACACTGAAGCTTTCTTT
NA,TRBJ2-7,TRBV5-8,NA,CASSFRGYF,TGTGCCAGCAGCTTTCGAGGGTACTTC
NA,TRBJ1-5,TRBV7-9,TRBD1,CASSLVAGGSGSQPQHF,TGTGCCAGCAGCTTAGTGGCAGGGGGCTCGGGTAGTCAGCCCCAGCATTTT
once,TRBJ2-7,TRBV3-1/TRBV3-2,NA,CASSQGAGIEQYF,TGTGCCAGCAGCCAAGGTGCAGGGATCGAGCAGTACTTC
few,TRBJ1-1,TRBV19,NA,CASKLGTEAFF,TGTGCCAGTAAACTCGGGACTGAAGCTTTCTTT
NA,TRBJ2-7,TRBV30,NA,CAWSVRRQGLGQYF,TGTGCCTGGAGTGTACGCAGGCAGGGGTTGGGGCAGTACTTC
NA,TRBJ2-7,TRBV6-5,TRBD2,CASSYSGADGEQYF,TGTGCCAGCAGTTATAGCGGGGCCGACGGCGAGCAGTACTTC
NA,TRBJ1-3,TRBV29-1,TRBD1,CSVTARQGTGNTIYF,TGCAGCGTTACCGCCCGACAGGGGACCGGAAACACCATATATTTT
NA,TRBJ1-5,TRBV4-1,NA,CASSQDRNSNQPQHF,TGCGCCAGCAGCCAAGACAGAAATAGCAATCAGCCCCAGCATTTT
few,TRBJ1-5,TRBV30,NA,CAWSDGPGSTNQPQHF,TGTGCCTGGAGTGATGGTCCCGGGAGCACGAATCAGCCCCAGCATTTT
NA,TRBJ1-5,TRBV13,TRBD1,CASSFVGDRGSYSNQPQHF,TGTGCCAGCAGCTTTGTAGGAGACAGGGGGTCTTATAGCAATCAGCCCCAGCATTTT
NA,TRBJ2-1,TRBV2,TRBD2,CASSAVRGVGNEQFF,TGTGCCAGCAGTGCGGTTCGGGGGGTCGGCAATGAGCAGTTCTTC
NA,TRBJ2-2,TRBV29-1,NA,CSVGGTGQIGELFF,TGCAGCGTTGGAGGAACAGGGCAGATCGGGGAGCTGTTTTTT
NA,TRBJ2-7,TRBV29-1,NA,CSVVVGLDRAYEQYF,TGCAGCGTTGTAGTGGGGTTGGACAGAGCGTACGAGCAGTACTTC
NA,TRBJ2-7,TRBV30,TRBD1,CAWARDRSNEQYF,TGTGCCTGGGCCCGGGACAGGTCCAACGAGCAGTACTTC
NA,TRBJ1-2,TRBV11-2,TRBD1,CASSLTGQGVRGYTF,TGTGCCAGCAGCTTAACGGGACAGGGTGTCCGGGGCTACACCTTC
few,TRBJ2-2,TRBV24-1,TRBD2,CATRGGRGTGELFF,TGTGCCACCCGGGGGGGCCGGGGCACCGGGGAGCTGTTTTTT
NA,TRBJ1-4,TRBV19,NA,CASRRGLTNEKLFF,TGTGCCAGTAGGAGGGGACTGACTAATGAAAAACTGTTTTTT
NA,TRBJ2-2,TRBV5-1,NA,CASTLQAVNTGELFF,TGCGCCAGCACCCTCCAGGCAGTGAACACCGGGGAGCTGTTTTTT
NA,TRBJ2-1,TRBV11-3,NA,CASSLQGNEQFF,TGTGCCAGCAGCCTACAGGGTAATGAGCAGTTCTTC
NA,TRBJ1-3,TRBV6-6,NA,CASRPRTAGNTIYF,TGTGCCAGCAGACCCCGCACAGCTGGAAACACCATATATTTT
NA,TRBJ1-1,TRBV10-2,TRBD1,CASRGGQANTEAFF,TGCGCCAGCAGGGGGGGACAGGCGAACACTGAAGCTTTCTTT
NA,TRBJ1-1,TRBV3-1/TRBV3-2,NA,CASSQNLQGVSEAFF,TGTGCCAGCAGCCAAAATTTACAGGGTGTCTCTGAAGCTTTCTTT
NA,TRBJ2-5,TRBV4-1,TRBD1,CASSQAGQGETQYF,TGCGCCAGCAGCCAAGCAGGACAGGGAGAGACCCAGTACTTC
once,TRBJ1-1,TRBV3-1/TRBV3-2,NA,CASTDTYGNTEAFF,TGTGCCAGCACCGATACGTACGGGAACACTGAAGCTTTCTTT
NA,TRBJ1-1,TRBV11-2,TRBD1,CASSLLGQAQSNTEAFF,TGTGCCAGCAGCCTTCTAGGACAGGCACAATCGAACACTGAAGCTTTCTTT
NA,TRBJ1-1,TRBV28,TRBD1,CASSHWDRTSEAFF,TGTGCCAGCAGTCACTGGGACAGAACAAGTGAAGCTTTCTTT
NA,TRBJ1-2,TRBV3-1/TRBV3-2,TRBD1,CASTLQGARGYTF,TGTGCCAGCACCTTACAGGGGGCGCGGGGCTACACCTTC
NA,TRBJ2-5,TRBV18,NA,CASSLGAGETQYF,TGTGCCAGCTCACTAGGAGCGGGTGAGACCCAGTACTTC
NA,TRBJ2-1,TRBV10-1,TRBD2,CASSELQLSGGHNEQFF,TGCGCCAGCAGTGAGTTACAACTTAGCGGGGGGCACAATGAGCAGTTCTTC
NA,TRBJ1-1,TRBV6-5,NA,CASSYRVENTEAFF,TGTGCCAGCAGTTACCGAGTTGAGAACACTGAAGCTTTCTTT
NA,TRBJ1-5,TRBV4-2,TRBD1,CASSQDGGQTAQPQHF,TGTGCCAGCAGCCAAGATGGGGGACAGACGGCCCAGCCCCAGCATTTT
NA,TRBJ1-5,TRBV12-3/TRBV12-4,NA,CASSPRGGPQHF,TGTGCCAGCAGCCCCCGGGGAGGGCCCCAGCATTTT
NA,TRBJ2-7,TRBV5-1,NA,CASSLGGLTYEQYF,TGCGCCAGCAGCTTGGGGGGGCTAACCTACGAGCAGTACTTC
NA,TRBJ2-3,TRBV3-1/TRBV3-2,NA,CASSQKRDTQYF,TGTGCCAGCAGCCAAAAGCGAGATACGCAGTATTTT
NA,TRBJ1-1,TRBV30,NA,CAWSPGELTEAFF,TGTGCCTGGAGTCCGGGGGAGCTTACTGAAGCTTTCTTT
NA,TRBJ2-4,TRBV5-4,TRBD2,CASSEAGGTAKNIQYF,TGTGCCAGCAGCGAAGCGGGGGGTACAGCCAAAAACATTCAGTACTTC
NA,TRBJ2-2,TRBV6-4,NA,CASSDLFGELFF,TGTGCCAGCAGTGACCTTTTTGGGGAGCTGTTTTTT
NA,TRBJ1-5,TRBV11-2,NA,CASSLTGNQPQHF,TGTGCCAGCAGCTTAACAGGCAATCAGCCCCAGCATTTT
NA,TRBJ1-5,TRBV28,TRBD1,CASSLPLTGEGNQPQHF,TGTGCCAGCAGTTTACCTTTAACAGGGGAAGGCAATCAGCCCCAGCATTTT
NA,TRBJ2-7,TRBV6-5,TRBD2,CASRGIGTTSYEQYF,TGTGCCAGCAGGGGTATAGGGACTACCTCCTACGAGCAGTACTTC
NA,TRBJ1-4,TRBV15,TRBD1,CATSRDQGQGLFF,TGTGCCACCAGCAGAGATCAGGGACAGGGTCTGTTTTTT
NA,TRBJ1-1,TRBV6-5,NA,CASSRRGTEAFF,TGTGCCAGCAGTCGCCGGGGGACTGAAGCTTTCTTT
NA,TRBJ1-5,TRBV4-1,NA,CASSQDSFSNQPQHF,TGCGCCAGCAGCCAAGACAGTTTCAGCAATCAGCCCCAGCATTTT